Listed below are T cell receptor beta chains from one sample, sequenced in a study of Tregs in tolerant kidney transplant recipients. Here immunoSEQ multiplex PCR was the method, and the copy in TCRdb shows in-frame clones only, minus some. The sample has roughly 15,000 clones, around 80% seen once. Material: Tregs from blood, obtained before the transplant. These receptors originate from a human donor who received a combined kidney and bone marrow transplant. Both conserved end residues are trimmed from each CDR3. Clone size is given for some rows only: seen once, a few or many times, or a class if the clone is expanded.

V gene	clone size	J gene	CDR3 protein
TRBV7-9	.	TRBJ2-1	ASSPAATSGTRNNEQF
TRBV4-3	.	TRBJ2-3	ASSPGQWSTDTQY
TRBV23-1	.	TRBJ2-3	ASSQPPGRRRELTDTQY
TRBV4-2	few	TRBJ2-3	ASSQEGSGGTDTQY
TRBV19	.	TRBJ1-2	ASSPTEDVGYT
TRBV7-6	.	TRBJ1-1	ASSPQGLNTEAF
TRBV5-5	.	TRBJ2-5	ASSPPRDRGHLRWTQY
TRBV14	.	TRBJ2-1	ASSQGGWRASYNEQF
TRBV27	.	TRBJ2-1	ASSLDGLVPEQF
TRBV4-1	.	TRBJ1-2	ASSQDFGQTFYGYT